This T cell receptor beta chain was recorded in a study of OX40 agonist ivuxolimab in advanced cancers. About the study: Patients undergoing dose escalation presented with hepatocellular carcinoma, melanoma, renal cell or head and neck cancer. Whole-study findings and limits: Circulating CD4+ and CD8+ T cells showed clonal expansion by week 6 at 0.1 to 3.0 mg/kg. In general, CD8+ T cells held more expanded clones than CD4+ did, on average.

About this clone itself: Antigen specificity is unknown.

Profiled with immunoSEQ multiplex PCR; TCRdb holds only in-frame clones, not every one. The table has about 31,000 clones, 75% to 95% seen once; the top ten hold 4.5% to 5%. CDR3 size: 15 residues. Germline CDR1 is MNHEY and CDR2 is SVGAGI. V dropped 0 bases and J dropped 9 bases, with 15 bases sitting between them. V and J are TRBV6-5 and TRBJ2-1; the D call may be TRBD1 or TRBD2 (6 bases each). This specimen was CD4+ or CD8+ T cells sorted from blood, taken in a trial of the OX40 agonist ivuxolimab. The TCR was taken from an adult with an advanced solid tumor such as melanoma, head and neck, liver or kidney cancer. The CDR3 spells CASSYSSGGVGEQFF. Written as DNA, the CDR3 is TGTGCCAGCAGTTACTCATCCGGGGGCGTGGGTGAGCAGTTCTTC.